The rows below give T cell receptor beta chains drawn from one sample of a study of blood T cell repertoires in COVID-19. TCRdb's copy holds only in-frame clones and misses some; the assay was immunoSEQ multiplex PCR. The sample lists hundreds of thousands of clones; 87% were seen once. Sequenced material: peripheral blood. These receptors came from a woman between 50 and 59 years old with COVID-19, enrolled during active disease. Each CDR3 is given with its conserved first and last residue. The order of the fields is D gene, clone size, V gene, J gene, CDR3 protein, CDR3 DNA. D genes are given only for firm matches. Clone size is stated in some rows and not others, as once, few, many or a class when expanded.

-	-	TRBV28	TRBJ2-3	CASSTGNRVRADTQYF	TGTGCCAGCAGTACCGGGAACAGGGTGAGGGCAGATACGCAGTATTTT
-	-	TRBV3-1/TRBV3-2	TRBJ2-4	CASSRLTYKNIQYF	TGTGCCAGCAGTCGACTTACTTACAAAAACATTCAGTACTTC
TRBD2	-	TRBV10-3	TRBJ2-2	CAISVAGESGELFF	TGTGCCATCAGTGTAGCGGGAGAATCAGGGGAGCTGTTTTTT
TRBD2	-	TRBV5-1	TRBJ2-1	CASSLFVLLAGDYNEQFF	TGCGCCAGCAGCTTGTTCGTGCTTCTAGCGGGAGATTACAATGAGCAGTTCTTC
-	-	TRBV29-1	TRBJ2-7	CSVGGPQRGGEQYF	TGCAGCGTTGGGGGGCCTCAGAGAGGGGGCGAGCAGTACTTC
TRBD2	-	TRBV4-1	TRBJ2-7	CASSLLAGGMYEQYF	TGCGCCAGCAGCCTCCTAGCGGGAGGTATGTACGAGCAGTACTTC
TRBD2	-	TRBV19	TRBJ2-1	CASQYPSSAPAGGIYNEQFF	TGTGCCAGCCAGTACCCCAGTAGTGCTCCAGCGGGAGGGATCTACAATGAGCAGTTCTTC
TRBD2	-	TRBV19	TRBJ2-7	CASSWSGRSSYEQYF	TGTGCCAGTAGTTGGAGCGGGAGGAGCTCCTACGAGCAGTACTTC
TRBD1	-	TRBV5-1	TRBJ1-4	CASSLKSEVDREQFATNEKLFF	TGCGCCAGCAGCTTGAAATCGGAGGTGGACAGGGAGCAATTTGCAACTAATGAAAAACTGTTTTTT
TRBD1	few	TRBV5-8	TRBJ1-1	CASSFDRVGTEAFF	TGTGCCAGCAGCTTTGACAGGGTGGGCACTGAAGCTTTCTTT
-	-	TRBV5-4	TRBJ2-2	CASSLGQTPGELFF	TGTGCCAGCAGCTTGGGACAGACCCCCGGGGAGCTGTTTTTT
-	-	TRBV19	TRBJ2-7	CASSILAGTYEQYF	TGTGCCAGTAGTATCCTAGCCGGAACCTACGAGCAGTACTTC
TRBD1	-	TRBV7-9	TRBJ2-1	CASSYTTGGSYNEQFF	TGTGCCAGCAGCTACACCACAGGGGGCTCCTACAATGAGCAGTTCTTC
TRBD2	-	TRBV5-1	TRBJ2-7	CASSLAGGPNEQYF	TGCGCCAGCAGCTTGGCGGGGGGGCCCAACGAGCAGTACTTC
TRBD1	-	TRBV11-2	TRBJ1-6	CASSYRRRQGYNSPLHF	TGTGCCAGCAGTTATCGCCGAAGACAGGGATATAATTCACCCCTCCACTTT
-	many	TRBV10-3	TRBJ1-2	CATSLGPRDSYGYTF	TGTGCCACCTCTTTGGGTCCCCGGGATTCCTATGGCTACACCTTC
TRBD2	-	TRBV10-3	TRBJ2-5	CAISEREEGETQYF	TGTGCCATCAGTGAACGGGAGGAAGGGGAGACCCAGTACTTC
TRBD1	-	TRBV5-1	TRBJ1-2	CASSPSTGAGGYTF	TGCGCCAGCAGCCCTAGCACAGGGGCGGGGGGCTACACCTTC
-	-	TRBV27	TRBJ1-1	CASSTPLRGRSGTEAFF	TGTGCCAGCAGCACCCCCCTTCGGGGCCGTAGCGGCACTGAAGCTTTCTTT
-	-	TRBV7-2	TRBJ1-6	CASSLNQVEYSPLHF	TGTGCCAGCAGCTTAAACCAGGTCGAGTATTCACCCCTCCACTTT
TRBD2	-	TRBV11-2	TRBJ2-5	CASSGGLAGGPETQYF	TGTGCCAGCAGCGGCGGACTAGCGGGAGGCCCAGAGACCCAGTACTTC
TRBD1	-	TRBV19	TRBJ1-5	CASSQGAFGNQPQHF	TGTGCCAGTAGTCAGGGGGCGTTTGGCAATCAGCCCCAGCATTTT
TRBD1	-	TRBV10-2	TRBJ2-3	CASSDWTGRFRGADTQYF	TGCGCCAGCAGTGACTGGACAGGGAGGTTCCGTGGGGCAGATACGCAGTATTTT
TRBD2	-	TRBV6-6	TRBJ2-7	CASSYTAGTIYEQYF	TGTGCCAGCAGTTACACCGCCGGGACTATCTACGAGCAGTACTTC
TRBD2	-	TRBV11-3	TRBJ2-7	CASSFAGGDYEQYF	TGTGCCAGCAGCTTCGCGGGGGGAGACTACGAGCAGTACTTC
TRBD1	few	TRBV27	TRBJ1-6	CASSLVRGLNNSPLHF	TGTGCCAGCAGTTTAGTCAGGGGGCTCAATAATTCACCCCTCCACTTT
-	-	TRBV9	TRBJ1-4	CASSVGTQEKLFF	TGTGCCAGCAGCGTCGGGACACAGGAAAAACTGTTTTTT
-	-	TRBV29-1	TRBJ1-2	CSEHSGYGYTF	TGCAGCGAACACAGTGGTTACGGCTACACCTTC
TRBD2	-	TRBV2	TRBJ2-1	CASRDGLAGVNSVDEQFF	TGTGCCAGCAGGGATGGACTAGCGGGAGTGAATAGTGTCGATGAGCAGTTCTTC
TRBD1	-	TRBV24-1	TRBJ2-5	CATSGQGQGVETQYF	TGTGCCACCAGTGGCCAGGGACAGGGTGTGGAGACCCAGTACTTC
TRBD1	-	TRBV6-5	TRBJ2-7	CASREVTGGTREQYF	TGTGCCAGCAGGGAGGTAACAGGGGGCACACGGGAGCAGTACTTC
-	-	TRBV30	TRBJ2-1	CAFEINVYNEQFF	TGTGCCTTCGAGATTAACGTCTACAATGAGCAGTTCTTC